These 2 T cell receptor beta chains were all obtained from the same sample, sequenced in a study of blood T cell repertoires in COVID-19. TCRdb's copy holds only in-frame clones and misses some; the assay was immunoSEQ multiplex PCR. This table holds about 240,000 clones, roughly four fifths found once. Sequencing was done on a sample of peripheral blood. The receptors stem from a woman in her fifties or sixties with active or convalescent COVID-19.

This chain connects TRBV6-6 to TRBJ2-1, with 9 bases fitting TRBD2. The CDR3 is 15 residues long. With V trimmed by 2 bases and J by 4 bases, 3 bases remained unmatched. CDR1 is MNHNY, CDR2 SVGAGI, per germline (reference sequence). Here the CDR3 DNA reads TGTGCCAGCAGTTACGCTAGCGGGGTGTACAATGAGCAGTTCTTC. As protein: CASSYASGVYNEQFF.

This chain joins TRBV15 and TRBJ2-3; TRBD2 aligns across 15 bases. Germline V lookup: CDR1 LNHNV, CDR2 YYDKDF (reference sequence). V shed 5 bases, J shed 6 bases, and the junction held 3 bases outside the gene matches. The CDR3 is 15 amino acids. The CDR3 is CATSRTSGGEDTQYF. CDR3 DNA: TGTGCCACCAGCCGGACTAGCGGGGGGGAGGATACGCAGTATTTT.